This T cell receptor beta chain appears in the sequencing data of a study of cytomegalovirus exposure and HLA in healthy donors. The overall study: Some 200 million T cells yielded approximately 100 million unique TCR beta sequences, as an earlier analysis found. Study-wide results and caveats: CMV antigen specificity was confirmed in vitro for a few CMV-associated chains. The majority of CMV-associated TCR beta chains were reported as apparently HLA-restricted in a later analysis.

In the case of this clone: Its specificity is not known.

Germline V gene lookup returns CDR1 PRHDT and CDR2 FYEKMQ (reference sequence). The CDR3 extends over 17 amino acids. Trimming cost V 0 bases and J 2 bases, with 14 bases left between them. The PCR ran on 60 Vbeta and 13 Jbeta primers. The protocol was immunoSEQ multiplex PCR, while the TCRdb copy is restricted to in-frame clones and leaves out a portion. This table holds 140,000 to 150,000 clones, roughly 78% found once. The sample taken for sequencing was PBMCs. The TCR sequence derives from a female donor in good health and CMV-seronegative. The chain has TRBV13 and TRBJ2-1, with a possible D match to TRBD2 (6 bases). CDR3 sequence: CASSLGLGGGTYNEQFF. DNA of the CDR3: TGTGCCAGCAGCTTAGGCCTTGGGGGAGGTACCTACAATGAGCAGTTCTTC. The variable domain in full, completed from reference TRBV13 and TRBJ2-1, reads AAGVIQSPRHLIKEKRETATLKCYPIPRHDTVYWYQQGPGQDPQFLISFYEKMQSDKGSIPDRFSAQQFSDYHSELNMSSLELGDSALYFCASSLGLGGGTYNEQFFGPGTRLTVL.